This TCR beta chain derives from a study of blood T cell repertoires in COVID-19. About the study: Samples representing acute and convalescent COVID-19 were sourced from the United States, Italy and Spain.

Trimming left V 3 bases short and J 1 base short, with 6 bases between. CDR1 and CDR2 from the germline V gene are KGHDR and SFDVKD. CDR3 length: 13 residues. Per the authors' pipeline: Estimation of nucleated cell counts was performed using reference gene primer amplification. The method was immunoSEQ multiplex PCR; TCRdb's version includes in-frame clones alone and lacks a portion of them. Clonal size and the V and J genes are those of that table, whereas D and trimming came from the DNA. The data hold about 300,000 clones, with about 85% observed a single time. Those enrolled, adults aged roughly 18 to 89 years, came from 24 US areas. Assignment of participants to cohorts was predicated upon participant-reported clinical history.

Sequenced input: PBMCs or T cells enriched from blood (not recorded which). The receptor comes from a woman younger than 45 who had been exposed to COVID-19. The chain links TRBV24-1 to TRBJ2-7, with D hard to call. The chain's CDR3 is CATSDGSSYEQYF. For the CDR3, the DNA is TGTGCCACCAGTGATGGCAGTTCCTACGAGCAGTACTTC.